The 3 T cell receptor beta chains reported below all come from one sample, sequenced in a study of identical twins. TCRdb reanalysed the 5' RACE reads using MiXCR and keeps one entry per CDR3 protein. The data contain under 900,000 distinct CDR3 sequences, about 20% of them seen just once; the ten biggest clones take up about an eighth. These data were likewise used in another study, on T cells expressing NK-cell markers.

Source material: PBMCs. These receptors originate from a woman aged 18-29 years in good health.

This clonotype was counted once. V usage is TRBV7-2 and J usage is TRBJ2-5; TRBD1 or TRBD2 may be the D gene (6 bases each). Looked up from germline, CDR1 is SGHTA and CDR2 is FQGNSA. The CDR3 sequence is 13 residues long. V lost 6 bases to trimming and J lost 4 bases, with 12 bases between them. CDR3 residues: CASRDGGRETQYF. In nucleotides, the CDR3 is TGTGCCAGCAGAGACGGGGGCCGAGAGACCCAGTACTTC.

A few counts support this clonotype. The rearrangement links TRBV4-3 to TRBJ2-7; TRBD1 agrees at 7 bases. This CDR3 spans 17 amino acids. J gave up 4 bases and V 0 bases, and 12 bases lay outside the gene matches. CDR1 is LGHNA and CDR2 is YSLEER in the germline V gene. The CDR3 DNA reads TGCGCCAGCAGCCAAGATGGAGTAGGGACAGTTGAGTACGAGCAGTACTTC. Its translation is CASSQDGVGTVEYEQYF.

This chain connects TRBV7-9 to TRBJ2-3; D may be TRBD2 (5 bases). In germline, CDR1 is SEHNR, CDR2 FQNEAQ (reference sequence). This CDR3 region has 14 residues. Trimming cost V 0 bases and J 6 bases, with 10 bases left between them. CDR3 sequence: CASSLAVVADTQYF. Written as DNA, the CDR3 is TGTGCCAGCAGCTTAGCGGTAGTAGCGGATACGCAGTATTTT.